A selection of T cell receptor beta chains follows, all from one sample in a study of shared clonotypes between healthy human individuals. Repertoires were generated with immunoSEQ multiplex PCR, while TCRdb's copy carries only in-frame clones and drops some. The sample records more than 2,000,000 clones, roughly nine tenths being singletons. Material for sequencing was naive CD4+ T cells sorted from blood. All receptors come from a young man in good health. CDR3s include the opening cysteine and the closing phenylalanine or tryptophan. A D gene is named only where the DNA matches it firmly. Not every row has a clone size; where given, it reads once, few, many or a size class.

size	J	V	D	CDR3	DNA
.	TRBJ1-5	TRBV7-8	.	CASSLGRETSQPQHF	TGTGCCAGCAGCTTAGGCAGGGAAACGAGTCAGCCCCAGCATTTT
.	TRBJ1-4	TRBV27	TRBD1	CASSPQGGNEKLFF	TGTGCCAGCAGCCCACAGGGGGGGAATGAAAAACTGTTTTTT
.	TRBJ2-5	TRBV13	TRBD1	CASRETGAPAKETQYF	TGTGCCAGCAGAGAAACAGGGGCCCCGGCGAAAGAGACCCAGTACTTC
once	TRBJ1-5	TRBV29-1	TRBD1	CSVALDRNNQPQHF	TGCAGCGTCGCACTGGACAGGAACAATCAGCCCCAGCATTTT
.	TRBJ2-7	TRBV5-1	.	CASSLDSVVYEQYF	TGCGCCAGCAGCCTGGACAGCGTTGTATACGAGCAGTACTTC
.	TRBJ2-2	TRBV2	.	CASTIMNTGELFF	TGTGCCAGCACCATCATGAACACCGGGGAGCTGTTTTTT
.	TRBJ1-1	TRBV19	.	CASSTGGVTEAFF	TGTGCCAGTAGTACGGGGGGCGTCACTGAAGCTTTCTTT
once	TRBJ2-5	TRBV6-5	TRBD1	CASSYSQGAGETQYF	TGTGCCAGCAGTTACTCACAGGGGGCCGGGGAGACCCAGTACTTC
.	TRBJ1-1	TRBV7-2	TRBD1	CASSSQGGDTEAFF	TGTGCCAGCAGCTCACAGGGGGGAGACACTGAAGCTTTCTTT
few	TRBJ1-1	TRBV2	.	CASRRLGGVNTEAFF	TGTGCCAGCAGAAGGCTGGGAGGGGTGAACACTGAAGCTTTCTTT
.	TRBJ2-7	TRBV6-6	.	CATYRGAGSGPYEQYF	TGTGCCACCTATCGGGGGGCCGGATCAGGGCCCTACGAGCAGTACTTC
.	TRBJ2-6	TRBV2	.	CASNPTLSGANVLTF	TGTGCCAGCAACCCGACGCTTTCGGGGGCCAACGTCCTGACTTTC
.	TRBJ1-2	TRBV5-8	.	CASSLAVGGYTF	TGTGCCAGCAGCTTGGCAGTTGGCGGCTACACCTTC
.	TRBJ2-7	TRBV5-1	.	CASRQAGLSSSYEQYF	TGCGCCAGCCGGCAGGCAGGGCTCTCCTCCTCCTACGAGCAGTACTTC
.	TRBJ1-3	TRBV18	.	CASSPPPTYSSGNTIYF	TGTGCCAGCTCACCACCCCCCACCTACAGCTCTGGAAACACCATATATTTT
.	TRBJ2-7	TRBV5-1	TRBD1	CASRDVGRGQRSEQYF	TGCGCCAGCAGAGATGTGGGCAGGGGGCAAAGATCCGAGCAGTACTTC
.	TRBJ2-1	TRBV14	.	CASSPGASPYNEQFF	TGTGCCAGCAGCCCTGGGGCTAGCCCCTACAATGAGCAGTTCTTC
.	TRBJ2-7	TRBV6-6	.	CASSYRTDSYEQYF	TGTGCCAGCAGTTATCGGACAGATTCCTACGAGCAGTACTTC
once	TRBJ2-5	TRBV10-2	.	CASSEPPRGETQYF	TGCGCCAGCAGTGAGCCCCCCCGTGGGGAGACCCAGTACTTC
once	TRBJ2-1	TRBV7-2	TRBD2	CASSSVAGSYNEQFF	TGTGCCAGCAGCTCCGTAGCGGGGTCTTACAATGAGCAGTTCTTC
.	TRBJ2-5	TRBV9	TRBD1	CASSRNRGDFETQYF	TGTGCCAGCAGCCGAAACAGGGGCGATTTTGAGACCCAGTACTTC
.	TRBJ2-7	TRBV6-5	TRBD1	CASSYSDRGQEQYF	TGTGCCAGCAGTTACTCGGACAGGGGTCAGGAGCAGTACTTC
.	TRBJ2-3	TRBV7-9	.	CASSLGLRKNTDTQYF	TGTGCCAGCAGCTTAGGACTACGAAAAAACACAGATACGCAGTATTTT
.	TRBJ2-5	TRBV10-3	.	CAISEWEGTSQETQYF	TGTGCCATCAGTGAGTGGGAAGGGACCAGCCAAGAGACCCAGTACTTC
.	TRBJ2-7	TRBV5-1	.	CASSLVGTLQAYEQYF	TGCGCCAGCAGCTTGGTGGGCACCCTTCAAGCCTACGAGCAGTACTTC